This note documents a single T cell receptor (beta chain) sequence. Per the authors' pipeline: Reference gene primer amplification in the assay estimated nucleated cell counts. The protocol was immunoSEQ multiplex PCR, while the TCRdb copy is restricted to in-frame clones and leaves out a portion. From that table come the V and J calls and clone size; the DNA was used to work out D and trimming. The sample shows some 290,000 clones, 81% of them seen only once. The data derive from a study of blood T cell repertoires in COVID-19. As for the study in general: The United States, Italy and Spain were the sources of the acute and convalescent COVID-19 samples. Sample material is recorded as cDNA or gDNA derived from T cells, B-cell-depleted T cells, or PBMCs.

The sequence was obtained from a woman aged 55-69 years with active or convalescent COVID-19. What was sequenced was peripheral blood.

The chain's CDR3 is CASSLGWTGGGFEKLFF. CDR3 nucleotide sequence: TGTGCCAGCAGCTTAGGCTGGACAGGGGGCGGATTTGAAAAACTGTTTTTT. This chain links TRBV7-8 with TRBJ1-4; 11 bases line up with TRBD1. This CDR3 is built from 17 residues. The V gene's germline CDR1 is SGHVS and CDR2 FQNEAQ. The trim removed 1 base at V and 7 bases at J, leaving 8 bases unmatched.